These T cell receptor beta chains were read from a single sample in a study of cytomegalovirus exposure and HLA in healthy donors. TCRdb's copy holds only in-frame clones and misses some; the assay was immunoSEQ multiplex PCR. The sample includes over 150,000 clones, 55% to 80% seen only once; the top ten take around 4.5%. Sequencing was carried out using PBMCs. The receptors stem from a woman aged 18-30 years in good health and CMV-seropositive. Each CDR3 is given with its conserved first and last residue. The D gene is left open where the match is weak. Some rows have no size entry. The others give once, few or many, or a class for an expanded clone.

size	J	V	D	CDR3	DNA
.	TRBJ2-3	TRBV18	TRBD1	CASSLPGQGRDTQYF	TGTGCCAGCTCACTTCCGGGACAGGGCCGAGATACGCAGTATTTT
.	TRBJ2-5	TRBV5-6	.	CASSLNSKEQYF	TGTGCCAGCAGCTTGAATTCGAAAGAGCAGTACTTC
.	TRBJ1-2	TRBV6-1	.	CASRTPSDPDGYTF	TGTGCCAGCAGAACCCCCTCAGATCCAGATGGCTACACCTTC
.	TRBJ2-1	TRBV30	TRBD1	CAWIRTGRSNEQFF	TGTGCCTGGATTAGGACAGGGAGGTCAAATGAGCAGTTCTTC
.	TRBJ2-4	TRBV4-1	.	CASSLGHLAKNIQYF	TGCGCCAGCAGCCTTGGACACCTAGCCAAAAACATTCAGTACTTC
many	TRBJ2-2	TRBV19	.	CASSIEGAGAGELFF	TGTGCCAGTAGTATAGAGGGGGCGGGTGCCGGGGAGCTGTTTTTT
.	TRBJ2-7	TRBV4-3	TRBD1	CASSLTGTGDYEQYF	TGCGCCAGCAGCCTTACCGGGACAGGGGACTACGAGCAGTACTTC
.	TRBJ2-2	TRBV2	.	CASSDTNTGELFF	TGTGCCAGCAGTGACACGAACACCGGGGAGCTGTTTTTT
.	TRBJ2-5	TRBV7-9	TRBD2	CASGHSGGAVGEQYF	TGTGCCAGCGGCCATAGCGGGGGGGCCGTTGGAGAGCAGTACTTC
.	TRBJ2-1	TRBV6-5	TRBD2	CASSYSSSGTRHEQFF	TGTGCCAGCAGTTACTCGAGCTCCGGGACTAGGCATGAGCAGTTCTTC
.	TRBJ1-5	TRBV28	.	CAARGWNQPQHF	TGTGCGGCCAGGGGTTGGAATCAGCCCCAGCATTTT
.	TRBJ1-1	TRBV29-1	.	CSVVGQQNTEAFF	TGCAGCGTTGTTGGACAACAGAACACTGAAGCTTTCTTT
once	TRBJ2-7	TRBV27	TRBD2	CASSLGSASGRYEQYF	TGTGCCAGCAGTTTAGGGTCCGCTAGCGGGAGATACGAGCAGTACTTC
few	TRBJ2-2	TRBV7-2	.	CASSLEGVATGELFF	TGTGCCAGCAGCCTCGAGGGGGTCGCCACCGGGGAGCTGTTTTTT
once	TRBJ1-2	TRBV18	.	CASSRLRGHDYGYTF	TGTGCCAGCTCTCGTCTTAGAGGGCACGACTATGGCTACACCTTC
.	TRBJ2-1	TRBV4-1	.	CASSQLRSPEADNEQFF	TGCGCCAGCAGCCAATTGCGTAGCCCAGAAGCCGACAATGAGCAGTTCTTC
few	TRBJ2-3	TRBV12-5	TRBD2	CASGLRGSGFTDTQYF	TGTGCTAGTGGTCTCCGCGGGAGCGGGTTCACAGATACGCAGTATTTT
few	TRBJ2-5	TRBV7-2	.	CASSLNSGHWTQETQYF	TGTGCCAGCAGCTTAAACTCGGGACATTGGACCCAAGAGACCCAGTACTTC
few	TRBJ2-3	TRBV5-4	.	CASRFFGWGGEDTQYF	TGTGCCAGCAGGTTTTTCGGTTGGGGGGGCGAAGATACGCAGTATTTT
.	TRBJ1-1	TRBV30	.	CAWSLSDWREAFF	TGTGCCTGGAGTTTATCCGACTGGCGCGAAGCTTTCTTT
.	TRBJ2-7	TRBV19	.	CASSIGQDYEQYF	TGTGCCAGTAGTATAGGGCAGGACTACGAGCAGTACTTC
.	TRBJ2-4	TRBV7-9	TRBD1	CASSMIRGQFNIQYF	TGTGCCAGCAGCATGATCAGGGGGCAGTTCAACATTCAGTACTTC
few	TRBJ2-3	TRBV28	TRBD2	CASSLLSGVTSTDTQYF	TGTGCCAGCAGTTTACTTAGCGGGGTGACTAGCACAGATACGCAGTATTTT
.	TRBJ1-2	TRBV5-1	.	CASSFTVEINYGYTF	TGCGCCAGCAGCTTTACAGTGGAAATTAACTATGGCTACACCTTC
.	TRBJ1-3	TRBV11-2	TRBD1	CASSLMQGAGYTIYF	TGTGCCAGCAGCTTAATGCAGGGGGCAGGTTACACCATATATTTT
.	TRBJ2-5	TRBV2	.	CASGQHAETQYF	TGTGCCAGCGGACAGCATGCGGAGACCCAGTACTTC
once	TRBJ2-5	TRBV27	.	CASSLEGSQETQYF	TGTGCCAGCAGTTTAGAGGGAAGTCAAGAGACCCAGTACTTC
.	TRBJ1-1	TRBV10-3	TRBD1	CAISESGTGTMGAFF	TGTGCCATCAGTGAGTCCGGGACAGGAACGATGGGAGCTTTCTTT
.	TRBJ2-5	TRBV5-1	.	CASSFPGQETQYF	TGCGCCAGCAGCTTCCCGGGCCAAGAGACCCAGTACTTC
.	TRBJ1-2	TRBV6-5	.	CASSYTGANYGYTF	TGTGCCAGCAGTTATACTGGAGCTAACTATGGCTACACCTTC
.	TRBJ2-6	TRBV7-8	TRBD1	CASSPIPGQGSSGANVLTF	TGTGCCAGCAGCCCGATTCCGGGACAGGGTAGCTCTGGGGCCAACGTCCTGACTTTC
.	TRBJ2-5	TRBV5-4	TRBD2	CASSLAAGGETQYF	TGTGCCAGCAGCTTGGCGGCGGGGGGGGAGACCCAGTACTTC
once	TRBJ2-1	TRBV28	TRBD1	CASSLPTIPGQGSYNEQFF	TGTGCCAGCAGTTTACCTACCATACCGGGACAGGGGTCCTACAATGAGCAGTTCTTC
few	TRBJ1-2	TRBV28	.	CASSLGGLGYTF	TGTGCCAGCAGTTTAGGCGGTCTCGGCTACACCTTC
.	TRBJ2-2	TRBV19	TRBD2	CASSRSGAGGTGELFF	TGTGCCAGTAGTAGATCGGGAGCGGGAGGCACCGGGGAGCTGTTTTTT
.	TRBJ2-7	TRBV30	TRBD1	CAWSAGQDYEQYF	TGTGCCTGGAGTGCCGGACAGGACTACGAGCAGTACTTC
.	TRBJ2-7	TRBV5-4	.	CASSSGGVSSYEQYF	TGTGCCAGCAGCTCCGGAGGGGTCAGCTCCTACGAGCAGTACTTC
few	TRBJ2-7	TRBV27	TRBD1	CASSLRGQAYEQYF	TGTGCCAGCAGTTTACGTGGACAGGCTTACGAGCAGTACTTC
.	TRBJ1-3	TRBV4-2	TRBD1	CASSQDFGTGKYF	TGTGCCAGCAGCCAAGATTTTGGGACAGGGAAATATTTT
few	TRBJ2-1	TRBV7-3	TRBD2	CASSSIAGGYNEQFF	TGTGCCAGCAGCTCAATAGCGGGGGGATACAATGAGCAGTTCTTC
few	TRBJ1-2	TRBV2	TRBD1	CASSSSRGLNYGYTF	TGTGCCAGCAGTTCTTCCAGGGGGCTTAACTATGGCTACACCTTC
few	TRBJ1-5	TRBV28	TRBD1	CASSLTGGSNQPQHF	TGTGCCAGCAGTTTAACAGGGGGAAGCAATCAGCCCCAGCATTTT
.	TRBJ1-1	TRBV5-4	.	CASSKNRQLNTEAFF	TGTGCCAGCAGCAAGAACAGGCAATTGAACACTGAAGCTTTCTTT
.	TRBJ2-7	TRBV11-3	.	CASSLSGVQSEQYF	TGTGCCAGCAGTCTCTCAGGTGTTCAATCCGAGCAGTACTTC